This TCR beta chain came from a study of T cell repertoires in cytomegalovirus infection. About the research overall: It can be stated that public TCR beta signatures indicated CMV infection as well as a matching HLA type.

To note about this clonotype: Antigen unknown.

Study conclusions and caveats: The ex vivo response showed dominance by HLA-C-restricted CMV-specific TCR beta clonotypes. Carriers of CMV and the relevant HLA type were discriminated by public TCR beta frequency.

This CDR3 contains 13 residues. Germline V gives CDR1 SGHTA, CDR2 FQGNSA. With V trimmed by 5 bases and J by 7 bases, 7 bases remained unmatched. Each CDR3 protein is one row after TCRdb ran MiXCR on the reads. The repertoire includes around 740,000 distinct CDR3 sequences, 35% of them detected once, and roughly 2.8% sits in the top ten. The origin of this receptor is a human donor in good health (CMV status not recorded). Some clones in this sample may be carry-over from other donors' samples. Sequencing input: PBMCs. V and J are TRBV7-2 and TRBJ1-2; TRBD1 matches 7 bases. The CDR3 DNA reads TGTGCCAGCAGCACCCGACAGGGCGGTGGCTACACCTTC. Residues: CASSTRQGGGYTF.